This T cell receptor (beta chain) was observed in a study of shared clonotypes between healthy human individuals. Some clones are missing from TCRdb's copy, which holds only in-frame ones; the method was immunoSEQ multiplex PCR. The sample holds under 650,000 clones, 96% seen once. This CDR3 has 15 amino acids. Germline loops: CDR1 LGHNT, CDR2 FRNRAP. The V and J ends lost 3 bases and 3 bases respectively, with 15 bases between them. This chain connects TRBV12-5 to TRBJ2-7, with a tentative D call TRBD1 (6 bases). The TCR was taken from a woman in her thirties in good health. Material: naive CD4+ T cells sorted from blood. Subset reported: CD45RA+ positively selected. The CDR3 sequence: CASGFPEGEFYEQYF. DNA of the CDR3: TGTGCTAGTGGTTTCCCAGAGGGGGAGTTCTACGAGCAGTACTTC.